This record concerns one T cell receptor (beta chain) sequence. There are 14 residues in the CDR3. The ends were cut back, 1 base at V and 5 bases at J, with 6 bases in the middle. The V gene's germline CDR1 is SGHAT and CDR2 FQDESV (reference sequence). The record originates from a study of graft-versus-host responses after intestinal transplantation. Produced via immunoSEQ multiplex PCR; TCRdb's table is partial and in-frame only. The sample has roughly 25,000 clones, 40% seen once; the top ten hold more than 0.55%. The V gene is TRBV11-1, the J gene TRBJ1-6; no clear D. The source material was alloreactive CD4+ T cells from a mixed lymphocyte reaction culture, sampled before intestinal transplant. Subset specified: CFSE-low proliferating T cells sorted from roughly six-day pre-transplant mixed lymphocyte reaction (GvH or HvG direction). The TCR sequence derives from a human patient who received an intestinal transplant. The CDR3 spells CASSLGRDNSPLHF. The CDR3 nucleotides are TGTGCCAGCAGCTTAGGACGGGATAATTCACCCCTCCACTTT.